These 27 T cell receptor beta chains originate from one sample sequenced in a study of cytomegalovirus exposure and HLA in healthy donors. Vbeta (60) and Jbeta (13) primers were used in the PCR. The protocol was immunoSEQ multiplex PCR, while the TCRdb copy is restricted to in-frame clones and leaves out a portion. The sample lists some 200,000 clones; approximately 85% were seen once. Sequencing input: PBMCs. All receptors come from a woman aged 45 to 65 in good health and CMV-seropositive.

The chain is built from TRBV9 and TRBJ2-3, with D maybe TRBD2 (7 bases). Per germline, CDR1 SGDLS and CDR2 YYNGEE. This CDR3 contains 16 residues. V was cut by 7 bases and J by 3 bases, with 21 bases left in between. The CDR3 spells CASSSYSGGRTDTQYF. As DNA, the CDR3 is TGTGCCAGCTCCTCCTACTCCGGGGGGCGTACAGATACGCAGTATTTT.

This chain connects TRBV11-2 to TRBJ2-1, with 12 bases matching TRBD2. The ends lost 2 bases at V and 5 bases at J; junction bases unmatched: 4. The germline V gene has CDR1 SGHAT and CDR2 FQNNGV. The length of the CDR3 is 16 residues. The chain's CDR3 is CASSLTSGGMNNEQFF. CDR3 in DNA: TGTGCCAGCAGCTTAACTAGCGGGGGGATGAACAATGAGCAGTTCTTC.

This clone was picked up one time. The chain has TRBV6-5 and TRBJ1-5, with D unresolved. The V end was cut by 6 bases, the J end by 2 bases, with 8 bases between. CDR1 and CDR2 (germline): MNHEY, SVGAGI. This CDR3 is built from 13 residues. The CDR3 DNA follows: TGTGCCAGCAGCCCCAGTCGCAATCAGCCCCAGCATTTT. Residues: CASSPSRNQPQHF.

J is TRBJ2-1 and V is TRBV6-5; TRBD2 agrees at 9 bases. J lost 2 bases, V lost 6 bases, and 5 bases had no gene match. The V gene's germline CDR1 is MNHEY and CDR2 SVGAGI. The length of the CDR3 is 15 residues. The CDR3 region is CASRPAGGPYNEQFF. CDR3 nucleotide sequence: TGTGCCAGCAGGCCAGCGGGAGGCCCCTACAATGAGCAGTTCTTC.

Written as DNA, the CDR3 is TGCGCCTACCCTCGCGAGGGGGCCTTAGCCAAAAACATTCAGTACTTC. Translating it yields CAYPREGALAKNIQYF. The rearrangement links TRBV10-1 to TRBJ2-4; 7 bases agree with TRBD1. CDR3 length: 16 amino acids. J lost 0 bases, V lost 11 bases, and 13 bases had no gene match. Germline lookup yields CDR1 WNHNN and CDR2 SYGVQD (reference sequence).

V usage is TRBV29-1 and J usage is TRBJ2-7; no clear D. V shed 7 bases and J shed 0 bases, with 13 bases lying between them. CDR1 is SQVTM, CDR2 ANQGSEA, per germline. This CDR3 contains 13 residues. The CDR3 coding sequence is TGCAGCGCTCACGATGCTACCTCCTACGAGCAGTACTTC. The encoded protein is CSAHDATSYEQYF.

The chain recombines TRBV10-2 with TRBJ2-7; a weak D match, TRBD2 (5 bases). From germline, CDR1 is WSHSY and CDR2 SAAADI. Trimming took off 3 bases at V and 5 bases at J, with 14 bases between the two ends. CDR3 length: 14 residues. The CDR3 nucleotides are TGCGCCAGCAGTGACGCGGGCAGCCCCCACGAGCAGTACTTC. Its translation: CASSDAGSPHEQYF.

This sequence joins TRBV5-6 and TRBJ1-3, with D tentatively TRBD1 (5 bases). The CDR3 spans 14 residues. V gave up 4 bases and J gave up 3 bases, with 11 bases separating them. Per the germline V gene, CDR1 is SGHDT and CDR2 is YYEEEE. CDR3 residues: CASSRRGLGNTIYF. The CDR3 coding sequence is TGTGCCAGCAGCAGGAGGGGTCTTGGAAACACCATATATTTT.

This clone was recorded once. Other nucleotide sequences from this sample produce the same CDR3. V is TRBV19 and J is TRBJ2-5; 7 nucleotides align to TRBD1. J was trimmed by 5 bases and V by 4 bases; bases with no gene match: 10. The germline V gene has CDR1 LNHDA and CDR2 SQIVND (reference sequence). CDR3 length: 15 amino acids. CDR3 protein: CASSRVRGQGETQYF. The CDR3 nucleotides are TGTGCCAGTAGTAGAGTAAGGGGGCAAGGGGAGACCCAGTACTTC. Based on the CDR3 plus reference TRBV19 and TRBJ2-5, the full variable domain is DGGITQSPKYLFRKEGQNVTLSCEQNLNHDAMYWYRQDPGQGLRLIYYSQIVNDFQKGDIAEGYSVSREKKESFPLTVTSAQKNPTAFYLCASSRVRGQGETQYFGPGTRLLVL.

The CDR3 loop is CASSTAGQEHGYTF. In DNA, the CDR3 is TGTGCCAGCAGTACCGCCGGACAGGAACATGGCTACACCTTC. V gene TRBV28 combines with J gene TRBJ1-2; 7 nucleotides align to TRBD1. Germline CDR1 is MDHEN and CDR2 is SYDVKM. The CDR3 is made up of 14 amino acids. Trimming at V came to 5 bases and at J to 6 bases, leaving 9 bases not matched to a gene.

The chain is built from TRBV7-9 and TRBJ2-5, with 9 bases matching TRBD1. Germline CDR1 reads SEHNR; CDR2 reads FQNEAQ (reference sequence). J was trimmed by 7 bases and V by 1 base; bases with no gene match: 7. There are 15 residues in the CDR3. CDR3 nucleotide sequence: TGTGCCAGCAGCTTAGGGACAGGGGCCCCCGGGACCCAGTACTTC. It translates to CASSLGTGAPGTQYF.

The V and J genes are TRBV14 and TRBJ1-4, with D unresolved. The CDR3 spans 15 residues. Trimming stripped 0 bases from V and 6 bases from J, with 11 bases between. Germline V gene sequence: CDR1 SGHDN, CDR2 FVKESK. The CDR3 DNA reads as TGTGCCAGCAGCCAAGAGGAGATGGAGGATGAAAAACTGTTTTTT. Translating it yields CASSQEEMEDEKLFF.

This clone occurred once. The chain couples TRBV6-6 to TRBJ2-7; TRBD2 aligns across 7 bases. Germline V CDR1 and CDR2: MNHNY, SVGAGI (reference sequence). The V and J ends lost 10 bases and 0 bases, in that order; junction bases with no gene match: 12. The length of the CDR3 is 15 residues. Written as DNA, the CDR3 is TGTGCCACCGGCGAACCGGGCGGGGGCTCCTACGAGCAGTACTTC. Amino acids: CATGEPGGGSYEQYF.

This chain uses TRBV4-1 with TRBJ1-3, with no clear D. V lost 0 bases and J 0 bases, leaving 3 bases between the germline ends. The germline gives CDR1 MGHRA, CDR2 YSYEKL. The CDR3 contains 14 residues. The CDR3 sequence is CASSQDHSGNTIYF. The CDR3 DNA follows: TGCGCCAGCAGCCAAGATCACTCTGGAAACACCATATATTTT.

Remarks on this clone: This sample also contains other DNA sequences that code for the same CDR3. The V call is TRBV7-9, the J call TRBJ1-1; no firm D call. The CDR3 extends over 13 amino acids. Germline loops: CDR1 SEHNR, CDR2 FQNEAQ (reference sequence). V lost 2 bases and J lost 1, with 5 bases in between. This CDR3 reads CASSLLRNTEAFF. The DNA for the CDR3 is TGTGCCAGCAGCTTACTACGGAACACTGAAGCTTTCTTT. The variable domain in full, with the rest retrieved from reference TRBV7-9 and TRBJ1-1, is DTGVSQNPRHKITKRGQNVTFRCDPISEHNRLYWYRQTLGQGPEFLTYFQNEAQLEKSRLLSDRFSAERPKGSFSTLEIQRTEQGDSAMYLCASSLLRNTEAFFGQGTRLTVV.

This sequence joins TRBV4-2 and TRBJ1-2; TRBD1 matches 11 bases. The germline V gene encodes CDR1 LGHNA and CDR2 YNFKEQ. This CDR3 has 15 residues. Trimming cost V 4 bases and J 3 bases; bases outside gene matches: 4. The CDR3 protein is CASSRGQGVDYGYTF. The CDR3 region has the DNA TGTGCCAGCAGCCGGGGACAGGGGGTCGACTATGGCTACACCTTC.

The chain carries TRBV11-3 and TRBJ2-7; 8 nucleotides agree with TRBD2. Germline-derived CDR1 and CDR2 are SGHNT and YENEEA. The CDR3 has 12 residues. The ends lost 3 bases at V and 6 bases at J; junction bases unmatched: 1. The CDR3 DNA reads TGTGCCAGCAGCTTCGGGGGGGGCGAGCAGTACTTC. Its protein is CASSFGGGEQYF.

The chain recombines TRBV5-5 with TRBJ2-1, with 10 bases fitting TRBD1. The CDR3 extends over 14 amino acids. V lost 5 bases to trimming and J lost 4 bases; unmatched junction nucleotides: 3. The germline CDR1 and CDR2 sequences are SGHKS and YYEKEE (reference sequence). This CDR3 reads CASRGDRGYNEQFF. For the CDR3, the DNA is TGTGCCAGCAGGGGGGACAGGGGATACAATGAGCAGTTCTTC.

The chain carries TRBV7-2 and TRBJ2-7; 8 bases map to TRBD2. From germline, CDR1 is SGHTA and CDR2 FQGNSA. CDR3 size: 14 residues. V lost 5 bases, J lost 2 bases, and 5 bases stayed unmatched. The CDR3 region is CASSLGLEPYEQYF. The CDR3 nucleotides are TGTGCCAGCAGCCTGGGACTAGAACCCTACGAGCAGTACTTC.

V usage is TRBV30 and J usage is TRBJ2-1; 9 bases match TRBD2. Germline CDR1 and CDR2: GTSNPN and SVGIG (reference sequence). V shed 4 bases, J shed 6 bases, and the junction held 7 bases outside the gene matches. The CDR3 has 14 residues. The CDR3 DNA sequence: TGTGCCTGGAACCCCGGGACTAGCCCCAATGAGCAGTTCTTC. This translates into CAWNPGTSPNEQFF.

The chain links TRBV6-1 to TRBJ2-1, with D tentatively TRBD2 (6 bases). This CDR3 is 15 amino acids long. Trimming removed 3 bases from V and 5 bases from J, with 14 bases in between. Looked up from germline, CDR1 is MNHNS and CDR2 is SASEGT. The CDR3 reads CASSEGTGVNNEQFF. The CDR3 DNA follows: TGTGCCAGCAGTGAGGGTACGGGAGTAAACAATGAGCAGTTCTTC.

This chain connects TRBV28 to TRBJ1-1; no clear D. V was clipped by 6 bases and J by 0 bases, with 23 bases between them. This CDR3 comprises 18 residues. Germline V gene sequence: CDR1 MDHEN, CDR2 SYDVKM. CDR3 DNA: TGTGCCAGCAGAGACTACACCATTCCCCGCCGGATGAACACTGAAGCTTTCTTT. It translates to CASRDYTIPRRMNTEAFF. Full variable domain (outside the CDR3, taken from reference TRBV28 and TRBJ1-1): DVKVTQSSRYLVKRTGEKVFLECVQDMDHENMFWYRQDPGLGLRLIYFSYDVKMKEKGDIPEGYSVSREKKERFSLILESASTNQTSMYLCASRDYTIPRRMNTEAFFGQGTRLTVV.

The chain links TRBV2 to TRBJ2-7, with D maybe TRBD2 (5 bases). This CDR3 has 15 residues. CDR1 and CDR2 from the germline V gene are SNHLY and FYNNEI. V shed 3 bases and J shed 3 bases, with 15 bases lying between them. The CDR3 here is CASSEDWESNYEQYF. CDR3 coding DNA: TGTGCCAGCAGTGAGGATTGGGAGTCCAACTACGAGCAGTACTTC.

The chain couples TRBV12-5 to TRBJ2-3; D is undetermined. Germline CDR1 reads LGHNT; CDR2 reads FRNRAP. Trimming stripped 6 bases from V and 4 bases from J, with 11 bases between. CDR3 size: 13 residues. The CDR3 loop is CASGRALADTQYF. As DNA, the CDR3 is TGTGCTAGTGGAAGAGCTTTAGCAGATACGCAGTATTTT.

This clone came up once. The gene calls are TRBV5-4 and TRBJ2-7, with a possible D match to TRBD1 (6 bases). Trimming pared 4 bases from V and 0 bases from J, leaving 14 bases between. CDR1 SGHNT and CDR2 YYREEE come from the germline V gene (reference sequence). CDR3 length: 15 residues. The CDR3: CASSRPDSASYEQYF. In nucleotides, the CDR3 is TGTGCCAGCAGCCGGCCGGACAGTGCCTCCTACGAGCAGTACTTC. The whole variable domain, remainder taken from reference TRBV5-4 and TRBJ2-7, is ETGVTQSPTHLIKTRGQQVTLRCSSQSGHNTVSWYQQALGQGPQFIFQYYREEENGRGNFPPRFSGLQFPNYSSELNVNALELDDSALYLCASSRPDSASYEQYFGPGTRLTVT.

The chain carries TRBV5-6 and TRBJ2-5; 8 bases line up with TRBD2. This CDR3 is built from 18 residues. With V trimmed by 3 bases and J by 0 bases, 13 bases remained unmatched. CDR1 and CDR2 from the germline V gene are SGHDT and YYEEEE. CDR3 sequence reads: CASSYSLSTSGNQETQYF. The CDR3, as DNA: TGTGCCAGCAGCTATTCCTTGTCAACTAGCGGTAACCAAGAGACCCAGTACTTC.

The rearrangement links TRBV7-2 to TRBJ2-7; TRBD1 is a possible D gene (6 bases). Germline loops: CDR1 SGHTA, CDR2 FQGNSA. The ends were cut back, 0 bases at V and 2 bases at J, with 14 bases in the middle. The CDR3 totals 16 residues. The chain's CDR3 is CASSLAGGVGTYEQYF. DNA for the CDR3: TGTGCCAGCAGCTTAGCAGGGGGAGTGGGGACCTACGAGCAGTACTTC.